The T cell receptor beta chain under discussion was sequenced for a study of control samples from healthy donors and cancer patients. This clone was detected only a few times. V shed 3 bases and J 2 bases; nucleotides not matched to a gene: 6. The CDR3 is 16 amino acids. Germline V gene sequence: CDR1 LGHDT, CDR2 YNNKEL (reference sequence). The data were produced by immunoSEQ multiplex PCR, yet TCRdb's version contains in-frame clones alone and is incomplete. Of fewer than 20,000 clones in the sample, 85% to 90% were seen once. This TCR derives from a man aged 55 to 69 with head and neck cancer. J is TRBJ2-5 and V is TRBV3-1 (or the pseudogene TRBV3-2), with TRBD2 matching over 10 bases. Sequences were obtained from PBMCs. For the CDR3, the DNA is TGTGCCAGCAGCCAGAAGACTAGCGGGTTTCAAGAGACCCAGTACTTC. Its protein product is CASSQKTSGFQETQYF.